The 25 T cell receptor beta chains below were found in one sample sequenced in a study of T cell changes during pregnancy in multiple sclerosis. Libraries were prepared by immunoSEQ multiplex PCR; TCRdb keeps only in-frame clonotypes and omits some of them. The sample lists around 19,000 clones, 88% occurring once. The sample in question was CD8+ T cells from peripheral blood mononuclear cells, obtained after pregnancy. Every receptor here comes from a female donor in good health, enrolled as a control in a pregnancy study.

The CDR3 protein is CASRTTQGGIGPLHF. The CDR3 nucleotides are TGTGCCAGCAGGACTACACAGGGGGGGATAGGTCCCCTCCACTTT. V is TRBV6-1 and J is TRBJ1-6; the match to TRBD1 covers 8 bases. CDR1 and CDR2 (germline): MNHNS, SASEGT. This CDR3 region has 15 residues. J was trimmed by 13 bases and V by 6 bases; bases with no gene match: 14.

This chain connects TRBV7-2 to TRBJ2-6, with no clear D. CDR3 length equals 15 residues. Germline CDR1 SGHTA, CDR2 FQGNSA. V lost 5 bases and J lost 5, with 13 bases in between. The CDR3 is CASSRRQSRANVLTF. CDR3 sequence (DNA): TGTGCCAGCAGCAGACGACAAAGTCGGGCCAACGTCCTGACTTTC.

The rearrangement links TRBV19 to TRBJ2-5; 15 nucleotides line up with TRBD2. Germline V lookup: CDR1 LNHDA, CDR2 SQIVND (reference sequence). This CDR3 is built from 15 residues. V lost 6 bases to trimming and J lost 5 bases; unmatched junction nucleotides: 4. CDR3 nucleotides: TGTGCCAGTAGGGGACTAGCGGGAGGTGCGGAGACCCAGTACTTC. Protein: CASRGLAGGAETQYF.

The chain recombines TRBV27 with TRBJ1-2; a weak D match, TRBD1 (6 bases). The CDR3 totals 13 residues. Deletions cut 4 bases from V and 8 bases from J, with 14 bases between. Germline V lookup: CDR1 MNHEY, CDR2 SMNVEV (reference sequence). The CDR3 bases are TGTGCCAGCAGTTCGTACAGGGCAGGCGGCTACACCTTC. Its protein is CASSSYRAGGYTF.

This chain uses TRBV28 with TRBJ1-6; 7 nucleotides agree with TRBD1. V dropped 2 bases and J dropped 0; count of bases not matched to a gene: 4. In germline, CDR1 is MDHEN, CDR2 SYDVKM. This CDR3 is 17 amino acids long. The CDR3 loop is CASSLGQGGSYNSPLHF. In DNA, the CDR3 is TGTGCCAGCAGTTTAGGGCAGGGGGGCTCCTATAATTCACCCCTCCACTTT.

The rearrangement links TRBV19 to TRBJ2-1, with a tentative D call TRBD2 (6 bases). The length of the CDR3 is 13 residues. V lost 9 bases and J 1 base, leaving 10 bases between the germline ends. Germline CDR1 LNHDA, CDR2 SQIVND (reference sequence). CDR3 in amino acids: CASIGLSYNEQFF. In DNA form, the CDR3 reads TGTGCCAGCATAGGACTATCCTACAATGAGCAGTTCTTC.

The chain is built from TRBV27 and TRBJ2-1; TRBD1 might be the D (6 bases). Trimming shortened V by 3 bases and J by 2 bases, and 8 bases separated the two germline ends. This CDR3 comprises 14 residues. Germline V gene data show CDR1 as MNHEY and CDR2 as SMNVEV (reference sequence). The CDR3 DNA reads as TGTGCCAGCAGTTTGGGGACAACCTACAATGAGCAGTTCTTC. Translation gives CASSLGTTYNEQFF.

This rearrangement joins TRBV19 to TRBJ2-1; unclear D gene. Trimming took off 1 base at V and 0 bases at J, with 10 bases between the two ends. The CDR3 covers 16 residues. From germline, CDR1 is LNHDA and CDR2 SQIVND (reference sequence). CDR3 nucleotide sequence: TGTGCCAGTAGTATAGGCGGCAGAAGCTCCTACAATGAGCAGTTCTTC. Translating it yields CASSIGGRSSYNEQFF.

This clone was observed a handful of times. The J gene is TRBJ2-2, the V gene TRBV25-1; D unresolved. Trimming stripped 1 base from V and 3 bases from J, with 3 bases between. Germline CDR1 is MGHDK and CDR2 is SYGVNS. CDR3 length: 13 residues. The CDR3 region is CASSESDTGELFF. CDR3 sequence (DNA): TGTGCCAGCAGTGAATCCGACACCGGGGAGCTGTTTTTT.

The chain links TRBV2 to TRBJ2-5; D gene ambiguous. The assigned J gene may be wrong: the sequence end matches TRBJ2-7 better. Germline values: CDR1 SNHLY, CDR2 FYNNEI. The CDR3 sequence is 12 residues long. The CDR3: CASKESRNEQYF. CDR3 in DNA: TGTGCCAGCAAGGAGAGTCGGAACGAGCAGTACTTC.

This sequence joins TRBV15 and TRBJ2-2, with 8 bases fitting TRBD2. V lost 5 bases, J lost 7 bases, and 21 bases stayed unmatched. This CDR3 has 19 amino acids. Per the germline V gene, CDR1 is LNHNV and CDR2 is YYDKDF (reference sequence). The CDR3 bases are TGTGCCACCAGCTTCCCGACAGGAAGAGCAACCGGGGGGGGCGGGGAGCTGTTTTTT. Translated, it gives CATSFPTGRATGGGGELFF.

The chain employs TRBV7-2 and TRBJ1-5; D is uncertain. From germline, CDR1 is SGHTA and CDR2 FQGNSA. The CDR3 consists of 15 residues. With 0 bases removed from V and 1 base from J, the gap between germline ends came to 7 bases. The CDR3 protein is CASSLAGESNQPQHF. CDR3 sequence (DNA): TGTGCCAGCAGCTTAGCTGGGGAGAGCAATCAGCCCCAGCATTTT.

The chain uses TRBV7-9 and TRBJ2-2; possibly TRBD2 for D (6 bases). Germline V gene lookup returns CDR1 SEHNR and CDR2 FQNEAQ (reference sequence). The ends were cut back, 5 bases at V and 3 bases at J, with 10 bases in the middle. The CDR3 sequence is 14 residues long. CDR3 protein: CASSLGGDTGELFF. In nucleotides, the CDR3 is TGTGCCAGCAGCCTAGGCGGGGACACCGGGGAGCTGTTTTTT.

This rearrangement joins TRBV15 to TRBJ2-5; D possibly corresponds to TRBD2 (5 bases). The V and J ends lost 7 bases and 5 bases respectively, with 17 bases between them. The V gene's germline CDR1 is LNHNV and CDR2 YYDKDF (reference sequence). The length of the CDR3 is 14 residues. CDR3 loop: CATTAGGRRETQYF. CDR3 nucleotides: TGTGCCACCACCGCAGGAGGTCGGAGGGAGACCCAGTACTTC.

This chain links TRBV7-8 with TRBJ2-3; D may be TRBD2 (5 bases). Germline-derived CDR1 and CDR2 are SGHVS and FQNEAQ. V lost 0 bases and J lost 2, with 9 bases in between. This CDR3 contains 15 residues. The CDR3 DNA is TGTGCCAGCAGCTTAGCTCTCCGGGACACAGATACGCAGTATTTT. Residues: CASSLALRDTDTQYF.

V usage is TRBV6-6 and J usage is TRBJ2-5, with D perhaps TRBD1 (5 bases). CDR3 length: 15 amino acids. The V gene lost 0 bases and the J gene lost 5 bases, with 13 bases spanning the gap. Germline assignment: CDR1 MNHNY and CDR2 SVGAGI (reference sequence). The CDR3 protein is CASSYSSPGLETQYF. CDR3 DNA: TGTGCCAGCAGTTACTCGAGTCCAGGGTTGGAGACCCAGTACTTC.

The genes are TRBV7-9 and TRBJ2-1; 11 bases are a match to TRBD2. The CDR3 runs to 16 residues. With V trimmed by 5 bases and J by 8 bases, 11 bases remained unmatched. CDR1 is SEHNR, CDR2 FQNEAQ, per germline (reference sequence). DNA of the CDR3: TGTGCCAGCAGCCAGGGACTAGCGGTCTCAGGCGATGAGCAGTTCTTC. It specifies CASSQGLAVSGDEQFF.

This clone showed up just once. The V and J genes are TRBV10-3 and TRBJ2-7; 8 nucleotides match TRBD2. After removal of 4 bases from V and 2 bases from J, the junction contained 10 bases not matched to a gene. The germline V gene encodes CDR1 ENHRY and CDR2 SYGVKD. The CDR3 has 16 residues. CDR3 sequence reads: CAISGRGGLETYEQYF. The CDR3 region has the DNA TGTGCCATCAGTGGAAGGGGGGGACTAGAAACCTACGAGCAGTACTTC.

V and J are TRBV30 and TRBJ2-3; D might be TRBD1 (6 bases). The V and J ends lost 4 bases and 0 bases respectively, with 14 bases between them. The CDR3 consists of 15 residues. Germline lookup yields CDR1 GTSNPN and CDR2 SVGIG (reference sequence). CDR3: CAWNQGRSSTDTQYF. In DNA, the CDR3 is TGTGCCTGGAACCAGGGGAGATCTAGCACAGATACGCAGTATTTT.

The J gene is TRBJ2-1, the V gene TRBV28; 14 bases match TRBD2. V lost 5 bases to trimming and J lost 7 bases; unmatched junction nucleotides: 7. The length of the CDR3 is 16 residues. CDR1 MDHEN and CDR2 SYDVKM come from the germline V gene. CDR3 protein: CASSDWGTSGRNEQFF. CDR3 DNA sequence: TGTGCCAGCAGTGATTGGGGGACTAGCGGGAGAAATGAGCAGTTCTTC. The entire variable domain, with the rest obtained from reference TRBV28 and TRBJ2-1, is as follows: DVKVTQSSRYLVKRTGEKVFLECVQDMDHENMFWYRQDPGLGLRLIYFSYDVKMKEKGDIPEGYSVSREKKERFSLILESASTNQTSMYLCASSDWGTSGRNEQFFGPGTRLTVL.

The genes are TRBV19 and TRBJ1-5; D is undetermined. This CDR3 comprises 13 residues. CDR1 and CDR2 (germline): LNHDA, SQIVND (reference sequence). The V gene lost 3 bases and the J gene lost 5 bases, with 8 bases spanning the gap. The chain's CDR3 is CASSIYLDQPQHF. CDR3 nucleotide sequence: TGTGCCAGTAGTATCTATTTGGATCAGCCCCAGCATTTT.

V usage is TRBV7-9 and J usage is TRBJ2-7; D might be TRBD2 (6 bases). Germline values: CDR1 SEHNR, CDR2 FQNEAQ (reference sequence). V was cut by 5 bases and J by 4 bases, with 21 bases left in between. This CDR3 region has 16 residues. For the CDR3, the DNA is TGTGCCAGCAGCCCCCTTCTTGGCGGGGCTCATTACGAGCAGTACTTC. Encoded protein: CASSPLLGGAHYEQYF.

The chain uses TRBV1 and TRBJ2-1; TRBD2 reflects the table's D call only, with no check against the DNA. TRBV1 is reported as a pseudogene. The CDR3 sequence is 19 residues long. Here the CDR3 reads CTSSQVPPLVAGGPGEQFF. In DNA form, the CDR3 reads TGCACCAGCAGCCAAGTCCCGCCGTTGGTAGCGGGGGGTCCCGGTGAGCAGTTCTTC.

The chain joins TRBV4-2 to TRBJ2-5; 8 positions match TRBD1. After removal of 4 bases from V and 2 bases from J, the junction contained 6 bases not matched to a gene. The CDR3 extends over 15 amino acids. Germline loops: CDR1 LGHNA, CDR2 YNFKEQ. CDR3 region: CASSRLQGDQETQYF. In DNA form, the CDR3 reads TGTGCCAGCAGCCGGTTACAGGGGGATCAAGAGACCCAGTACTTC.

The chain recombines TRBV6-4 with TRBJ1-2, with D hard to call. With 2 bases removed from V and 7 bases from J, the gap between germline ends came to 14 bases. The CDR3 covers 14 residues. CDR1 is MRHNA and CDR2 is SNTAGT in the germline V gene. CDR3 region: CASSDPDKFRGYTF. Written as DNA, the CDR3 is TGTGCCAGCAGTGACCCCGACAAGTTTCGTGGCTACACCTTC.